This passage covers 2 T cell receptor beta chains from one sample sequenced in a study of cytomegalovirus exposure and HLA in healthy donors. The PCR employed 60 Vbeta primers together with 13 Jbeta primers. Using immunoSEQ multiplex PCR, the repertoire was profiled, and TCRdb retains in-frame clones only, with some absent. The table shows about 170,000 clones, with around 85% occurring only once. Sequenced: PBMCs. Every receptor here comes from a male donor in good health and CMV-seronegative.

The rearrangement uses TRBV30 and TRBJ1-5; weak D call: TRBD1 (5 bases). The germline gives CDR1 GTSNPN, CDR2 SVGIG (reference sequence). The V gene lost 2 bases and the J gene lost 3 bases, with 17 bases spanning the gap. The CDR3 extends over 16 amino acids. The CDR3 region is CAWSSPGRGYNQPQHF. CDR3 nucleotide sequence: TGTGCCTGGAGTTCCCCGGGGAGGGGCTACAATCAGCCCCAGCATTTT.

The CDR3 sequence: CASSPGQSSYNEQFF. CDR3 DNA: TGTGCCAGCAGCCCGGGACAGAGCTCCTACAATGAGCAGTTCTTC. The V call is TRBV5-4, the J call TRBJ2-1, with TRBD1 matching over 7 bases. Germline V gene data show CDR1 as SGHNT and CDR2 as YYREEE (reference sequence). This CDR3 contains 15 residues. V lost 4 bases and J lost 0; bases outside the gene matches: 4.